A single sample is the source of the 7 T cell receptor beta chains below, sequenced in a study of cytomegalovirus exposure and HLA in healthy donors (TCRdb year 2017). Receptor amplification or capture employed the immunoSEQ multiplex PCR assay. A mixture of 60 forward primers for TCR Vbeta segments and 13 reverse primers for TCR Jbeta segments was used in the multiplex PCR. This immuneACCESS table, as held by TCRdb, lists in-frame sequences with V and J called but not all clones. Of the missing ones, under half trace to an unresolved V gene in checked studies; the others have no known cause. The data table for this sample lists about 39,000 clones. About 3% of the sample comes from the top ten. Specimen: PBMCs. These receptors were taken from a woman in her 30s in good health and CMV-seropositive.

This chain connects TRBV5-1 to TRBJ2-7; D is unclear. Trimming took off 1 base at V and 2 bases at J, with 13 bases between the two ends. The V gene's germline CDR1 is SGHRS and CDR2 YFSETQ. This CDR3 has 15 amino acids. The CDR3 loop reads CASSLLVDSPYEQYF. The CDR3 bases are TGCGCCAGCAGCTTGTTGGTAGATTCGCCCTACGAGCAGTACTTC.

The V call is TRBV5-1, the J call TRBJ2-3; tentatively, D is TRBD1 (6 bases). CDR1 SGHRS and CDR2 YFSETQ come from the germline V gene. The V end lost 0 bases, the J end lost 6 bases, and 8 bases lay between the germline ends. This CDR3 comprises 13 residues. The CDR3 region is CASSLDRADTQYF. Written as DNA, the CDR3 is TGCGCCAGCAGCTTGGACAGGGCGGATACGCAGTATTTT.

CDR3 region: CASSGSGTGLSSYNSPLHF. The CDR3 bases are TGTGCCAGTAGCGGATCCGGGACAGGGTTGAGCTCCTATAATTCACCCCTCCACTTT. The chain recombines TRBV19 with TRBJ1-6; 9 bases map to TRBD1. V was clipped by 6 bases and J by 0 bases; unmatched bases: 12. The CDR3 sequence is 19 residues long. The germline CDR1 and CDR2 sequences are LNHDA and SQIVND (reference sequence).

The genes are TRBV6-5 and TRBJ2-1; D is possibly TRBD1 (5 bases). Per germline, CDR1 MNHEY and CDR2 SVGAGI. The V and J ends lost 6 bases and 0 bases respectively, with 12 bases between them. The CDR3 sequence is 15 residues long. The CDR3 protein is CASSPDSPSYNEQFF. For the CDR3, the DNA is TGTGCCAGCAGCCCAGACAGCCCCTCCTACAATGAGCAGTTCTTC.

The gene calls are TRBV7-2 and TRBJ2-5; 10 nucleotides line up with TRBD2. The CDR3 is 15 residues long. V dropped 3 bases and J dropped 4; count of bases not matched to a gene: 5. Per the germline V gene, CDR1 is SGHTA and CDR2 is FQGNSA. CDR3 coding DNA: TGTGCCAGCAGCTTTAACAGCGGGGGGGGAGAGACCCAGTACTTC. It yields the protein CASSFNSGGGETQYF. The whole variable domain, remainder taken from reference TRBV7-2 and TRBJ2-5, is GAGVSQSPSNKVTEKGKDVELRCDPISGHTALYWYRQSLGQGLEFLIYFQGNSAPDKSGLPSDRFSAERTGGSVSTLTIQRTQQEDSAVYLCASSFNSGGGETQYFGPGTRLLVL.

This CDR3 is CASSLGGGGSDTQYF. CDR3 in DNA: TGTGCCAGCAGCTTGGGAGGGGGAGGGTCAGATACGCAGTATTTT. This chain links TRBV5-5 with TRBJ2-3; TRBD2 is a possible D gene (7 bases). From germline, CDR1 is SGHKS and CDR2 YYEKEE (reference sequence). V was cut by 0 bases and J by 4 bases, with 12 bases left in between. The CDR3 is 15 amino acids.

The chain is built from TRBV6-5 and TRBJ1-3; a weak D match, TRBD1 (5 bases). The V end lost 6 bases, the J end lost 4 bases, and 16 bases lay between the germline ends. The CDR3 contains 15 residues. Looked up from germline, CDR1 is MNHEY and CDR2 is SVGAGI. The CDR3 region has the DNA TGTGCCAGCAGCCGGGGGAGGGGTAAAGGAAACACCATATATTTT. Residues: CASSRGRGKGNTIYF.